This T cell receptor (beta chain) appears in the sequencing data of a study of shared T cell receptors in the human thymus. CDR3 size: 14 residues. Germline assignment: CDR1 SGHAT and CDR2 FQNNGV. V dropped 5 bases and J dropped 7 bases, with 15 bases sitting between them. Assay: immunoSEQ multiplex PCR; the TCRdb copy retains only in-frame clones and omits some. The table lists 600,000 to 900,000 clones, roughly 85% of them singletons. Only one count was recorded for this clone. A further study also used this sample, focusing on human thymus T cells. That investigation notes: Serving as donors were healthy Finnish infants, each of whom was having open corrective surgery for congenital heart defects. Corrective heart surgery yielded the resections from which the thymus tissue came. Biased V and J segment usage appeared in thymus and peripheral blood. In unrelated individuals, thymic repertoires overlapped highly, according to related research.

The sample comprised thymocytes. The chain employs TRBV11-2 and TRBJ1-5, with D hard to call. The sequence came from a girl under three years old with a congenital heart defect. CDR3 DNA: TGTGCCAGCAGCCGAGGACGGGGAAACCAGCCCCAGCATTTT. Its translation: CASSRGRGNQPQHF.